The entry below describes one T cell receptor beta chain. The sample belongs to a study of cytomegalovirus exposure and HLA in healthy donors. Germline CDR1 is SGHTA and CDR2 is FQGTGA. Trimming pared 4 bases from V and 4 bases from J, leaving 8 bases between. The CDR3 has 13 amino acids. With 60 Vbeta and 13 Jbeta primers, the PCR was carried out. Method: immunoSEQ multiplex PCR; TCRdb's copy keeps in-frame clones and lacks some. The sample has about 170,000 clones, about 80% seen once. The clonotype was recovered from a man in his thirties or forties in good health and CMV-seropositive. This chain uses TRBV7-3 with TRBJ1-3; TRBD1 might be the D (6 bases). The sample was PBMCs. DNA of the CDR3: TGTGCCAGCAGCTCCGACAGGGGAAACACCATATATTTT. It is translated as CASSSDRGNTIYF.